These T cell receptor beta chains were read from a single sample in a study of blood T cell repertoires in COVID-19. Only in-frame clones appear in the TCRdb table, and some are missing; sequencing was by immunoSEQ multiplex PCR. This sample has about 120,000 clones, with around 89% found just once. Input material: peripheral blood. All receptors derive from a human donor with acute or convalescent COVID-19. The donor label of this sample is uncertain. Both conserved end residues are part of each CDR3. The D gene is left open where the match is weak. Size is omitted from some rows. Given values are once, few, many or a class for expanded clones.

clone size | J gene | V gene | D gene | CDR3 protein | CDR3 DNA
NA | TRBJ1-5 | TRBV30 | NA | CAWETAQDQPQHF | TGTGCCTGGGAAACTGCTCAGGATCAGCCCCAGCATTTT
NA | TRBJ2-2 | TRBV5-1 | NA | CASSLTGVTGELFF | TGCGCCAGCAGCTTGACGGGAGTAACCGGGGAGCTGTTTTTT
NA | TRBJ1-5 | TRBV15 | TRBD1 | CATDRGGHSNQPQHF | TGTGCCACCGACAGGGGAGGGCATAGCAATCAGCCCCAGCATTTT
NA | TRBJ1-1 | TRBV30 | TRBD1 | CAWNAGQLNTEAFF | TGTGCCTGGAACGCGGGACAGCTGAACACTGAAGCTTTCTTT
few | TRBJ2-7 | TRBV27 | TRBD2 | CASSLGLAGDEQYF | TGTGCCAGCAGCCTAGGGCTAGCGGGAGACGAGCAGTACTTC
NA | TRBJ2-1 | TRBV28 | TRBD2 | CASSTGGLDVGEQFF | TGTGCCAGCAGTACCGGGGGACTAGATGTGGGCGAGCAGTTCTTC
NA | TRBJ2-3 | TRBV5-1 | TRBD2 | CASSLLATSGAADTQYF | TGCGCCAGCAGCTTGTTGGCGACTAGCGGGGCTGCAGATACGCAGTATTTT
NA | TRBJ2-7 | TRBV15 | TRBD2 | CATSRSFGLAGGRSSYEQYF | TGTGCCACCAGCAGATCTTTCGGACTAGCGGGAGGCAGGAGCTCCTACGAGCAGTACTTC
few | TRBJ2-2 | TRBV5-1 | TRBD1 | CASSYLQGQAGTGELFF | TGCGCCAGCAGCTACCTTCAGGGACAGGCGGGCACCGGGGAGCTGTTTTTT
NA | TRBJ2-1 | TRBV6-2/TRBV6-3 | NA | CASSHNRDNNEQFF | TGTGCCAGCAGCCACAACCGGGACAACAATGAGCAGTTCTTC
NA | TRBJ1-2 | TRBV12-3/TRBV12-4 | TRBD1 | CARPTGEIDTF | TGTGCGCGCCCCACAGGGGAGATTGACACCTTC
NA | TRBJ2-3 | TRBV11-2 | NA | CASSSRGTRVTDTQYF | TGTGCCAGCAGCTCAAGGGGGACCCGGGTAACAGATACGCAGTATTTT
NA | TRBJ2-7 | TRBV19 | TRBD1 | CASSTGTGVYEQYF | TGTGCCAGTAGTACCGGGACAGGGGTTTACGAGCAGTACTTC
NA | TRBJ2-3 | TRBV6-8 | NA | CASSYSDQSDTQYF | TGTGCCAGCAGTTACTCTGATCAGTCAGATACGCAGTATTTT
once | TRBJ2-3 | TRBV3-1/TRBV3-2 | NA | CASSLGRDTQYF | TGTGCCAGCAGCCTAGGGAGAGATACGCAGTATTTT
once | TRBJ1-2 | TRBV6-4 | NA | CASSPGQNYGYTF | TGTGCCAGCAGCCCCGGACAGAACTATGGCTACACCTTC
NA | TRBJ2-3 | TRBV24-1 | NA | CATSDPSEITDTQYF | TGTGCCACCAGTGATCCCTCTGAGATCACAGATACGCAGTATTTT
NA | TRBJ2-3 | TRBV3-1/TRBV3-2 | TRBD2 | CASSQRTSGNTDTQYF | TGTGCCAGCAGCCAAAGGACTAGCGGAAACACAGATACGCAGTATTTT
NA | TRBJ1-6 | TRBV6-5 | TRBD1 | CASSYGQGGSPLHF | TGTGCCAGCAGTTACGGACAGGGGGGATCACCCCTCCACTTT
NA | TRBJ2-2 | TRBV6-5 | TRBD2 | CASSYSFGGAGELFF | TGTGCCAGCAGTTACTCGTTCGGGGGGGCCGGGGAGCTGTTTTTT
NA | TRBJ2-7 | TRBV15 | NA | CATSSLAAEQYF | TGTGCCACCAGCTCCCTCGCGGCCGAGCAGTACTTC
NA | TRBJ1-4 | TRBV30 | NA | CAWSIDGEKLFF | TGTGCCTGGAGTATCGACGGGGAAAAACTGTTTTTT
NA | TRBJ1-1 | TRBV5-1 | NA | CASSLAVGGLGVTEAFF | TGCGCCAGCAGCTTGGCCGTTGGGGGCCTAGGTGTCACTGAAGCTTTCTTT
NA | TRBJ2-3 | TRBV10-3 | TRBD2 | CAIAGGGAGTDTQYF | TGTGCCATCGCGGGCGGGGGGGCCGGCACAGATACGCAGTATTTT
NA | TRBJ2-3 | TRBV19 | TRBD2 | CASSRLGGQKDTQYF | TGTGCCAGTAGCCGTCTGGGAGGGCAAAAAGATACGCAGTATTTT
NA | TRBJ2-2 | TRBV6-2/TRBV6-3 | TRBD1 | CASSITGQRNTGELFF | TGTGCCAGCAGTATAACGGGACAGAGGAACACCGGGGAGCTGTTTTTT
NA | TRBJ1-5 | TRBV6-2/TRBV6-3 | TRBD1 | CASSYGTGSWPQHF | TGTGCCAGCAGTTACGGGACAGGATCGTGGCCCCAGCATTTT
NA | TRBJ2-1 | TRBV27 | TRBD2 | CASSLSPLLAGGYNEQFF | TGTGCCAGCAGTTTATCCCCCCTTCTAGCGGGAGGGTACAATGAGCAGTTCTTC
NA | TRBJ1-2 | TRBV7-3 | TRBD1 | CASSLGTGSGYTF | TGTGCCAGCAGCTTAGGGACAGGGAGTGGCTACACCTTC
NA | TRBJ2-3 | TRBV15 | TRBD1 | CATRTGYGTDTQYF | TGTGCCACCAGGACAGGGTACGGCACAGATACGCAGTATTTT
NA | TRBJ2-1 | TRBV28 | NA | CASSQLGEQFF | TGTGCCAGCAGTCAACTTGGTGAGCAGTTCTTC
NA | TRBJ1-1 | TRBV19 | TRBD1 | CASSIYTLVTGTQREAFF | TGTGCCAGTAGTATATACACGTTGGTGACAGGGACCCAGCGGGAAGCTTTCTTT
NA | TRBJ1-2 | TRBV18 | NA | CASSPSGGSNYGYTF | TGTGCCAGCTCACCATCCGGGGGTTCTAACTATGGCTACACCTTC
NA | TRBJ2-1 | TRBV4-3 | TRBD2 | CASSQDLLTSGSDDEQFF | TGCGCCAGCAGCCAAGATCTCCTTACTAGCGGGAGTGACGATGAGCAGTTCTTC
NA | TRBJ1-3 | TRBV6-6 | NA | CASSQGTPGNTIYF | TGTGCCAGCAGCCAAGGGACACCAGGAAACACCATATATTTT
NA | TRBJ2-7 | TRBV6-2/TRBV6-3 | NA | CASSYSIFVIKPTGIHEQYF | TGTGCCAGCAGTTACTCAATTTTCGTGATCAAACCTACAGGGATCCACGAGCAGTACTTC
NA | TRBJ2-5 | TRBV19 | TRBD2 | CASSIGLAGAETQYF | TGTGCCAGTAGTATCGGTCTAGCGGGGGCAGAGACCCAGTACTTC
NA | TRBJ2-4 | TRBV5-1 | NA | CASSGSGSYDKNIQYF | TGCGCCAGCAGCGGCAGCGGGTCCTATGACAAAAACATTCAGTACTTC
NA | TRBJ2-3 | TRBV2 | NA | CASSVDGGNTDTQYF | TGTGCCAGCAGTGTGGATGGCGGGAACACAGATACGCAGTATTTT
NA | TRBJ2-6 | TRBV24-1 | NA | CATSETQVSSGANVLTF | TGTGCCACCAGTGAAACACAGGTTAGCTCTGGGGCCAACGTCCTGACTTTC
NA | TRBJ1-2 | TRBV19 | TRBD1 | CASSASGQPAYGYTF | TGTGCCAGTAGTGCCTCGGGACAGCCTGCCTATGGCTACACCTTC
NA | TRBJ1-1 | TRBV2 | TRBD1 | CASTRDRATEAFF | TGTGCCAGCACCCGGGACAGAGCCACTGAAGCTTTCTTT
few | TRBJ2-2 | TRBV19 | NA | CASSQTVLPTTGELFF | TGTGCCAGTAGCCAGACAGTTCTACCAACCACCGGGGAGCTGTTTTTT
NA | TRBJ1-4 | TRBV19 | NA | CASSTGIGGNEKLFF | TGTGCCAGTAGCACAGGGATAGGTGGTAATGAAAAACTGTTTTTT
NA | TRBJ2-1 | TRBV9 | TRBD2 | CASSSRSGSSYNEQFF | TGTGCCAGCAGTTCAAGGAGCGGGAGCTCCTACAATGAGCAGTTCTTC
NA | TRBJ2-7 | TRBV6-5 | TRBD1 | CASGTGYGEQYF | TGTGCTTCCGGGACAGGGTATGGCGAGCAGTACTTC
NA | TRBJ2-5 | TRBV7-9 | TRBD2 | CASSLGGTSGSQETQYF | TGTGCCAGCAGCTTAGGGGGAACTAGCGGGAGCCAAGAGACCCAGTACTTC
NA | TRBJ2-7 | TRBV28 | NA | CASSTTGFAYEQYF | TGTGCCAGCAGTACAACAGGGTTTGCCTACGAGCAGTACTTC
NA | TRBJ1-2 | TRBV18 | TRBD1 | CASSPTDRDYGYTF | TGTGCCAGCTCCCCGACGGACAGGGACTATGGCTACACCTTC
NA | TRBJ2-1 | TRBV9 | TRBD1 | CASSLDRGAYNEQFF | TGTGCCAGCAGCCTGGACAGGGGAGCCTACAATGAGCAGTTCTTC
NA | TRBJ2-3 | TRBV6-2/TRBV6-3 | NA | CASSYSSTSTDTQYF | TGTGCCAGCAGTTACAGCTCTACGAGCACAGATACGCAGTATTTT
NA | TRBJ1-1 | TRBV15 | TRBD1 | CATSRYGTGMNTEAFF | TGTGCCACCAGCAGATACGGGACAGGGATGAACACTGAAGCTTTCTTT
NA | TRBJ1-6 | TRBV28 | TRBD1 | CASSLGQGPNSPLHF | TGTGCCAGCAGTCTTGGACAGGGGCCTAATTCACCCCTCCACTTT
NA | TRBJ1-4 | TRBV19 | TRBD1 | CASRSRRDRATNEKLFF | TGTGCCAGTCGTAGTCGGCGGGACAGGGCAACTAATGAAAAACTGTTTTTT
NA | TRBJ1-2 | TRBV29-1 | NA | CSVDRGANW | TGCAGCGTTGATAGGGGTGCCAACTGG